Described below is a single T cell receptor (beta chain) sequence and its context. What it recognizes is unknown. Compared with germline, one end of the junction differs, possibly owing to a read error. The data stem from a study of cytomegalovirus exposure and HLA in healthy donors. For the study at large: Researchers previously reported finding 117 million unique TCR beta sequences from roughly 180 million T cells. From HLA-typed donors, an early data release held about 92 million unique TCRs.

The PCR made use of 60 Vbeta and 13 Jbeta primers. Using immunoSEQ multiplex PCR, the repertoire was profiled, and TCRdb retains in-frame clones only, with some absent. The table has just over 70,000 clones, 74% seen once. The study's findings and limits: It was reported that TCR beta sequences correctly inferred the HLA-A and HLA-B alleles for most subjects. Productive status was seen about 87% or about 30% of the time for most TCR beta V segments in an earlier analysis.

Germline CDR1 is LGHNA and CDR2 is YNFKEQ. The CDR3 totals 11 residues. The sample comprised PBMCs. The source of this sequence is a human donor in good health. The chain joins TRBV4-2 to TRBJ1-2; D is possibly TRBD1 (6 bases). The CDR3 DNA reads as TGTGCCAGCAGCCAAGATACAGGGAAACGGTTC. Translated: CASSQDTGKRF.